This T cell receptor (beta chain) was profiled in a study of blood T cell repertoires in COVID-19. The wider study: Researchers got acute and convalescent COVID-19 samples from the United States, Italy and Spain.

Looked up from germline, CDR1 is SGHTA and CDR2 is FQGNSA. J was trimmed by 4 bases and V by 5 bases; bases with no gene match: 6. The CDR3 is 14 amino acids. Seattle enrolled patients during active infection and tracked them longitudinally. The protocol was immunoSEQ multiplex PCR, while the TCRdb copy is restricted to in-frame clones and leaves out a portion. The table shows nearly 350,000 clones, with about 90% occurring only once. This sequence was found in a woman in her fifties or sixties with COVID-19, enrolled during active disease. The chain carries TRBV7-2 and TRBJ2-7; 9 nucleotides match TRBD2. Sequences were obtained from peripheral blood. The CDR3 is CASSPRAGGYEQYF. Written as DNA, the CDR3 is TGTGCCAGCAGCCCTCGAGCGGGGGGTTACGAGCAGTACTTC.